This passage covers 15 T cell receptor beta chains from one sample sequenced in a study of T cell repertoires in cytomegalovirus infection. TCRdb called the reads again in MiXCR, with one record for every CDR3 protein. The sample includes roughly 120,000 distinct CDR3 sequences, 30% to 35% of them seen just once. Antigen specificity for these receptors is unknown. The input for sequencing was CD8+ T cells from cultured PBMCs, taken from culture after CMV antigen stimulation. Source of these receptors: a human donor in good health (CMV status not recorded). Some clones in this sample may be carry-over from other donors' samples.

This clonotype was counted only a few times. J is TRBJ1-1 and V is TRBV4-1; maybe TRBD1 (5 bases). Germline CDR1 reads MGHRA; CDR2 reads YSYEKL. Deletions cut 4 bases from V and 4 bases from J, with 16 bases between. There are 15 residues in the CDR3. CDR3: CASSLRGQGGTEAFF. The CDR3 DNA sequence: TGCGCCAGCAGCCTTCGGGGCCAAGGAGGCACTGAAGCTTTCTTT.

The chain carries TRBV11-1 and TRBJ1-1; D might be TRBD1 (5 bases). CDR1 is SGHAT, CDR2 FQDESV, per germline (reference sequence). Trimming stripped 1 base from V and 5 bases from J, with 11 bases between. The CDR3 totals 14 residues. The CDR3 loop reads CASSLEPGGTEAFF. The DNA for the CDR3 is TGTGCCAGCAGCTTAGAGCCCGGGGGGACTGAAGCTTTCTTT.

V usage is TRBV28 and J usage is TRBJ2-2; 9 nucleotides align to TRBD1. V trimming: 8 bases; J trimming: 1 base; junction bases outside the gene matches: 2. CDR1 and CDR2 from the germline V gene are MDHEN and SYDVKM. The CDR3 has 14 amino acids. The CDR3 coding sequence is TGTGCCAGCCGACAGGGGGAGAACACCGGGGAGCTGTTTTTT. As protein: CASRQGENTGELFF.

This clonotype turned up a few times. The V call is TRBV6-1, the J call TRBJ2-7, with D unclear. The CDR3 contains 12 residues. Trimming left V 6 bases short and J 0 bases short, with 6 bases between. The V gene's germline CDR1 is MNHNS and CDR2 SASEGT. CDR3 region: CASRESSYEQYF. DNA for the CDR3: TGTGCCAGCAGGGAGAGCTCCTACGAGCAGTACTTC.

A few counts support this clonotype. This rearrangement joins TRBV29-1 to TRBJ1-2; no firm D call. Between the trimmed V and J ends, which lost 4 bases and 12 bases, there was a span of 12 bases. The CDR3 is 10 residues long. CDR1 and CDR2 (germline): SQVTM, ANQGSEA. The chain's CDR3 is CSVGDVENTF. In nucleotides, the CDR3 is TGCAGCGTTGGCGACGTAGAGAACACCTTC.

Only a few counts were recorded for this clonotype. The chain employs TRBV27 and TRBJ1-2; tentative D call: TRBD1 (5 bases). Per germline, CDR1 MNHEY and CDR2 SMNVEV (reference sequence). There are 13 residues in the CDR3. Trimming took 4 bases from V and 2 from J, leaving 8 bases between them. CDR3 sequence (DNA): TGTGCCAGCAGTTATGGGGCGAACTATGGCTACACCTTC. It yields the protein CASSYGANYGYTF.

In this sample, this clonotype turned up many times. The chain links TRBV4-1 to TRBJ1-1, with a weak D call TRBD1 (6 bases). Germline lookup yields CDR1 MGHRA and CDR2 YSYEKL. Trimming removed 1 base at V and 9 bases at J, with 21 bases between. This CDR3 spans 16 amino acids. The CDR3 DNA reads as TGCGCCAGCAGCCAAGTCGGGACTTTGTTAGGGGGGAAAGCTTTCTTT. Its protein is CASSQVGTLLGGKAFF.

V gene TRBV6-2 or TRBV6-3 combines with J gene TRBJ2-1; the D is unclear. The CDR3 length is 13 residues. V lost 0 bases and J lost 10, with 10 bases in between. The germline gives CDR1 MNHEY, CDR2 SVGEGT. The CDR3 loop is CASSYSYMREQFF. CDR3 coding DNA: TGTGCCAGCAGTTACTCATACATGCGGGAGCAGTTCTTC.

CDR3 residues: CASSLVGTYNEQFF. CDR3 in DNA: TGTGCCAGCAGCTTAGTCGGAACCTACAATGAGCAGTTCTTC. The gene calls are TRBV7-8 and TRBJ2-1; D is ambiguous. V shed 1 base and J shed 2 bases, with 6 bases lying between them. Germline V gives CDR1 SGHVS, CDR2 FQNEAQ. The CDR3 has 14 amino acids.

This clonotype has only a few counts. J is TRBJ1-4 and V is TRBV4-1, with TRBD1 as a possible D gene (5 bases). Germline V gene data show CDR1 as MGHRA and CDR2 as YSYEKL. The CDR3 has 17 residues. Trimming cost V 0 bases and J 8 bases, with 19 bases left between them. CDR3 residues: CASSQDPARRVEEKLFF. CDR3 in DNA: TGCGCCAGCAGCCAAGACCCCGCCCGCAGGGTGGAGGAAAAACTGTTTTTT.

In this sample, this clonotype turned up a few times. As DNA, the CDR3 is TGTGCCATCAGTCTCCGACAACTGAGGATGGGAATATACACAGATACGCAGTATTTT. Protein sequence: CAISLRQLRMGIYTDTQYF. The V and J genes are TRBV10-3 and TRBJ2-3; D gene unclear. The CDR3 contains 19 residues. The ends were cut back, 5 bases at V and 2 bases at J, with 26 bases in the middle. Germline CDR1 reads ENHRY; CDR2 reads SYGVKD.

The V call is TRBV28, the J call TRBJ1-2; no firm D call. This CDR3 is built from 16 residues. Germline V gene data show CDR1 as MDHEN and CDR2 as SYDVKM. The V and J ends lost 7 bases and 4 bases respectively, with 22 bases between them. DNA of the CDR3: TGTGCCAGCACACGACCCGCAAGCACCCTTATCTATGGCTACACCTTC. Its protein product is CASTRPASTLIYGYTF.

This clonotype was counted only a few times. The chain has TRBV6-5 and TRBJ2-5, with D tentatively TRBD1 (6 bases). The CDR3 is 15 amino acids. The V gene lost 5 bases and the J gene lost 2 bases, with 15 bases spanning the gap. Germline V gene lookup returns CDR1 MNHEY and CDR2 SVGAGI. CDR3 coding DNA: TGTGCCAGCAGTCACAGGGAGACCTTTCAAGAGACCCAGTACTTC. Its translation is CASSHRETFQETQYF.

There are many counts of this clonotype. The rearrangement joins TRBV28 to TRBJ2-1, with D perhaps matching TRBD1 or TRBD2 (5 bases each). Germline V gene sequence: CDR1 MDHEN, CDR2 SYDVKM. V was pared by 0 bases and J by 9 bases, with 18 bases between. The CDR3 is 16 residues long. CDR3 DNA: TGTGCCAGCAGTTTATGGGGGGATCGCACCTCAATTGAGCAGTTCTTC. Its protein is CASSLWGDRTSIEQFF. Filled out from reference TRBV28 and TRBJ2-1, the complete variable domain reads DVKVTQSSRYLVKRTGEKVFLECVQDMDHENMFWYRQDPGLGLRLIYFSYDVKMKEKGDIPEGYSVSREKKERFSLILESASTNQTSMYLCASSLWGDRTSIEQFFGPGTRLTVL.

The V call is TRBV6-5, the J call TRBJ2-1; no reliable D call. With 2 bases removed from V and 10 bases from J, the gap between germline ends came to 6 bases. The CDR3 has 11 amino acids. Germline assignment: CDR1 MNHEY and CDR2 SVGAGI. The CDR3 nucleotides are TGTGCCAGCAGTTACAGTAGGGAGCAGTTCTTC. Amino acid sequence: CASSYSREQFF.